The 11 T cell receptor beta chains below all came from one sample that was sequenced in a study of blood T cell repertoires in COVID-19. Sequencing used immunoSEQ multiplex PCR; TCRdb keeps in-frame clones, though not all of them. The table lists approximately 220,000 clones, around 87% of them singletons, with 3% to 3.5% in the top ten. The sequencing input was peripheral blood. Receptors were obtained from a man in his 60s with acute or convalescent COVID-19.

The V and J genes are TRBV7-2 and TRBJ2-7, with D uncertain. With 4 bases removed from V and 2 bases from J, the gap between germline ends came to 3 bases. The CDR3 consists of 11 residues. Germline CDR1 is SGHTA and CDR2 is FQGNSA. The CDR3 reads CASSSAYEQYF. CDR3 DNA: TGTGCCAGCAGCTCTGCCTACGAGCAGTACTTC.

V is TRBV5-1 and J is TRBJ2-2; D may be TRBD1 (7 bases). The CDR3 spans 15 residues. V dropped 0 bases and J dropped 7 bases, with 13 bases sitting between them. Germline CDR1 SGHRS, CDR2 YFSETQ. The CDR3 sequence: CASSLVQGGVGELFF. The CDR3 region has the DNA TGCGCCAGCAGCTTGGTGCAGGGGGGCGTCGGGGAGCTGTTTTTT. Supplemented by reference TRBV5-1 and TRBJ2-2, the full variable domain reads KAGVTQTPRYLIKTRGQQVTLSCSPISGHRSVSWYQQTPGQGLQFLFEYFSETQRNKGNFPGRFSGRQFSNSRSEMNVSTLELGDSALYLCASSLVQGGVGELFFGEGSRLTVL.

The CDR3 region has the DNA TGTGCCAGCAGCCCCCACGCAGGGGAGGGGTCCTACGAGCAGTACTTC. Translation: CASSPHAGEGSYEQYF. The chain employs TRBV7-3 and TRBJ2-7; D might be TRBD2 (7 bases). V was shortened by 5 bases and J by 1 base, with 18 bases between the two germline ends. The CDR3 contains 16 residues. The germline CDR1 and CDR2 sequences are SGHTA and FQGTGA. Based on the CDR3 plus reference TRBV7-3 and TRBJ2-7, the full variable domain is GAGVSQTPSNKVTEKGKYVELRCDPISGHTALYWYRQSLGQGPEFLIYFQGTGAADDSGLPNDRFFAVRPEGSVSTLKIQRTERGDSAVYLCASSPHAGEGSYEQYFGPGTRLTVT.

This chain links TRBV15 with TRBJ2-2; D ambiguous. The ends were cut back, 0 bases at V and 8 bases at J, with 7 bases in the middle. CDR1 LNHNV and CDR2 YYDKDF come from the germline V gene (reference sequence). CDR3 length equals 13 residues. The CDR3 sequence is CATSRDRLGELFF. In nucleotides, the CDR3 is TGTGCCACCAGCAGAGATCGGTTGGGGGAGCTGTTTTTT. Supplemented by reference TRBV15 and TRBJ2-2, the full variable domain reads DAMVIQNPRYQVTQFGKPVTLSCSQTLNHNVMYWYQQKSSQAPKLLFHYYDKDFNNEADTPDNFQSRRPNTSFCFLDIRSPGLGDTAMYLCATSRDRLGELFFGEGSRLTVL.

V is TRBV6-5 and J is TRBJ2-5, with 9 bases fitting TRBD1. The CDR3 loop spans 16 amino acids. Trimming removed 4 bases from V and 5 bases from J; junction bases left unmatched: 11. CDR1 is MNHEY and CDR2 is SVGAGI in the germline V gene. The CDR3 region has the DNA TGTGCCAGCAGTTTTCCCGGGACAGGGTTCCGTGAGACCCAGTACTTC. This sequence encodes CASSFPGTGFRETQYF.

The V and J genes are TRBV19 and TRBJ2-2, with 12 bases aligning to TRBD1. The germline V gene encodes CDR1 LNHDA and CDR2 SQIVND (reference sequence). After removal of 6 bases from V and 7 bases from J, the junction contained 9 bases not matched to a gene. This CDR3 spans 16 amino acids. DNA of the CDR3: TGTGCCAGTAGGACCCAAGGGACAGGGGGCGGCGGGGAGCTGTTTTTT. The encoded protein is CASRTQGTGGGGELFF.

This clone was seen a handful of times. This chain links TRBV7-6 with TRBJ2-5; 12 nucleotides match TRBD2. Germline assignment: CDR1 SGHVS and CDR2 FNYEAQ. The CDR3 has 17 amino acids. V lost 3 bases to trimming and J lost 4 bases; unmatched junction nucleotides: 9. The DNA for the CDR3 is TGTGCCAGCAGCTTCCTCTCTAGCGGGGGGGCCCTAGAGACCCAGTACTTC. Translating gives CASSFLSSGGALETQYF. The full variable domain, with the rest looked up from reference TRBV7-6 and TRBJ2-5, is GAGVSQSPRYKVTKRGQDVALRCDPISGHVSLYWYRQALGQGPEFLTYFNYEAQQDKSGLPNDRFSAERPEGSISTLTIQRTEQRDSAMYRCASSFLSSGGALETQYFGPGTRLLVL.

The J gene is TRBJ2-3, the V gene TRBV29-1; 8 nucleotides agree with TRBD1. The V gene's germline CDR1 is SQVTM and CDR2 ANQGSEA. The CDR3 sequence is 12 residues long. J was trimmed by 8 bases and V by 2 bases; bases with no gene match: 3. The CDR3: CSVEIGQGTQYF. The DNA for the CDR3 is TGCAGCGTTGAAATAGGACAGGGTACGCAGTATTTT.

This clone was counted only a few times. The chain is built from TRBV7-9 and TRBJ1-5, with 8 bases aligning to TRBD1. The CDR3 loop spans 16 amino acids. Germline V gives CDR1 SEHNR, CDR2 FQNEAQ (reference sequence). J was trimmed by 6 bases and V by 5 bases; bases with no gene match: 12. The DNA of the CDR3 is TGTGCCAGCAGCCGAACAGGGGGTCGAGAGGGTCAGCCCCAGCATTTT. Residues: CASSRTGGREGQPQHF.

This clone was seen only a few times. For the CDR3, the DNA is TGTGCCAGCAGCCTCGCGCAGGGTTTCTACACCGGGGAGCTGTTTTTT. Protein sequence: CASSLAQGFYTGELFF. This chain joins TRBV7-9 and TRBJ2-2, with D possibly being TRBD1 (5 bases). V was pared by 5 bases and J by 3 bases, with 16 bases between. CDR1 SEHNR and CDR2 FQNEAQ come from the germline V gene (reference sequence). The CDR3 consists of 16 residues. The full variable domain, completed using reference TRBV7-9 and TRBJ2-2, is DTGVSQNPRHKITKRGQNVTFRCDPISEHNRLYWYRQTLGQGPEFLTYFQNEAQLEKSRLLSDRFSAERPKGSFSTLEIQRTEQGDSAMYLCASSLAQGFYTGELFFGEGSRLTVL.

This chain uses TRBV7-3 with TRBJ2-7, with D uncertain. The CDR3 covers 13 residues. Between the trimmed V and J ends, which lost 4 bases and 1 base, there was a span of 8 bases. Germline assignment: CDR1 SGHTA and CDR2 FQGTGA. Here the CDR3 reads CASSSSPSYEQYF. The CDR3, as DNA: TGTGCCAGCAGCTCTTCCCCGTCCTACGAGCAGTACTTC.